This TCR beta chain emerged from a study of memory CD4+ T cells and cytomegalovirus serostatus. Study-wide points: Suggested: most of the CMV-linked TCR signature lies in CD4+ memory cells.

This clone occurred a few times. Its antigen remains unidentified. V dropped 4 bases and J dropped 0 bases, with 7 bases sitting between them. The CDR3 has 14 residues. Looked up from germline, CDR1 is SGDLS and CDR2 is YYNGEE. In the authors' workflow: Out-of-frame sequences were removed, leaving 2 million to 2.5 million distinct TCRbeta sequences. The assay was immunoSEQ multiplex PCR, and TCRdb's table has in-frame clones only and misses some. That table furnishes V, J and clone size, whereas the DNA furnished D and trimming. The table has some 45,000 clones, around 70% seen once. The sort gate was single viable CD3+CD4+CD8-CD45RO+ cells for memory CD4+ T cells.

Sequencing input: memory CD4+ T cells from blood. This sequence joins TRBV9 and TRBJ2-2; no clear D gene. The sequence came from an adult in good health and CMV-seropositive. CDR3 DNA sequence: TGTGCCAGCAGCTCTGACACGAACACCGGGGAGCTGTTTTTT. It codes for CASSSDTNTGELFF. The whole variable domain, remainder taken from reference TRBV9 and TRBJ2-2, is DSGVTQTPKHLITATGQRVTLRCSPRSGDLSVYWYQQSLDQGLQFLIQYYNGEERAKGNILERFSAQQFPDLHSELNLSSLELGDSALYFCASSSDTNTGELFFGEGSRLTVL.